These 27 T cell receptor beta chains share one sample of origin, sequenced in a study of blood T cell repertoires in COVID-19. Libraries were prepared by immunoSEQ multiplex PCR; TCRdb keeps only in-frame clonotypes and omits some of them. The profile covers roughly 310,000 clones, with more than 90% appearing a single time and 2% to 3% taken by the ten largest. Material: PBMCs or T cells enriched from blood (not recorded which). These receptors all stem from a man aged 55 to 70 who had recovered from COVID-19.

DNA for the CDR3: TGTGCCAGCAGCTTTCAGGGTGGCAATTCACCCCTCCACTTT. Its translation is CASSFQGGNSPLHF. The rearrangement links TRBV7-9 to TRBJ1-6; TRBD1 is a possible D gene (5 bases). Germline-derived CDR1 and CDR2 are SEHNR and FQNEAQ (reference sequence). V was pared by 3 bases and J by 7 bases, with 10 bases between. CDR3 length equals 14 residues.

V and J are TRBV24-1 and TRBJ2-5; 8 bases are shared with TRBD1. Germline CDR1 is KGHDR and CDR2 is SFDVKD. Trimming removed 6 bases from V and 5 bases from J; junction bases left unmatched: 7. The CDR3 length is 14 residues. The CDR3 coding sequence is TGTGCCACCAGTAAAACAGGGGGAACGGAGACCCAGTACTTC. This encodes CATSKTGGTETQYF.

The rearrangement links TRBV29-1 to TRBJ2-1, with D possibly matching TRBD1 (7 bases). The germline gives CDR1 SQVTM, CDR2 ANQGSEA. The CDR3 contains 13 residues. V lost 4 bases to trimming and J lost 9 bases, with 16 bases between them. The CDR3 here is CSVGAAQGGEQFF. In DNA form, the CDR3 reads TGCAGCGTTGGAGCGGCTCAGGGGGGTGAGCAGTTCTTC.

The chain combines TRBV7-9 with TRBJ1-4; D is unclear. CDR1 is SEHNR, CDR2 FQNEAQ, per germline (reference sequence). The CDR3 has 11 residues. V was shortened by 6 bases and J by 10 bases, with 9 bases between the two germline ends. CDR3 sequence: CASREGRKLFF. The CDR3, as DNA: TGTGCCAGCAGAGAGGGCCGAAAACTGTTTTTT.

The rearrangement uses TRBV12-3 or TRBV12-4 and TRBJ1-2; TRBD1 matches 8 bases. This CDR3 has 13 amino acids. Losses at the gene ends were 5 bases for V and 7 bases for J; bases not matched to a gene: 6. CDR3 loop: CASSLGQGSGYTF. CDR3 nucleotide sequence: TGTGCCAGCAGTCTCGGACAGGGCTCTGGCTACACCTTC.

In the case of this clone: The sample carries other DNA sequences with the same CDR3. This chain uses TRBV5-1 with TRBJ2-7, with D possibly being TRBD1 (5 bases). Deletions cut 1 base from V and 3 bases from J, with 8 bases between. CDR1 and CDR2 from the germline V gene are SGHRS and YFSETQ. This CDR3 spans 13 amino acids. CDR3: CASSLTGDYEQYF. The CDR3 region has the DNA TGCGCCAGCAGCTTGACAGGCGACTACGAGCAGTACTTC.

The rearrangement links TRBV30 to TRBJ2-7; D gene unclear. CDR3 length: 14 residues. Between the trimmed V and J ends, which lost 3 bases and 1 base, there was a span of 13 bases. The germline gives CDR1 GTSNPN, CDR2 SVGIG (reference sequence). The DNA of the CDR3 is TGTGCCTGGAGGTCTAGTAGGCTATCCTACGAGCAGTACTTC. Its translation: CAWRSSRLSYEQYF.

The J gene is TRBJ1-5, the V gene TRBV7-8; 7 nucleotides align to TRBD1. The germline V gene has CDR1 SGHVS and CDR2 FQNEAQ. Losses at the gene ends were 4 bases for V and 0 bases for J; bases not matched to a gene: 3. The CDR3 runs to 15 residues. The CDR3 reads CASSSQGYSNQPQHF. In DNA form, the CDR3 reads TGTGCCAGCAGCTCACAGGGGTATAGCAATCAGCCCCAGCATTTT. The full variable domain, with the rest looked up from reference TRBV7-8 and TRBJ1-5, is GAGVSQSPRYKVAKRGQDVALRCDPISGHVSLFWYQQALGQGPEFLTYFQNEAQLDKSGLPSDRFFAERPEGSVSTLKIQRTQQEDSAVYLCASSSQGYSNQPQHFGDGTRLSIL.

The chain has TRBV9 and TRBJ1-1; 7 bases are a match to TRBD1. Germline values: CDR1 SGDLS, CDR2 YYNGEE. The CDR3 has 14 amino acids. Unmatched junction bases numbered 12, after V lost 5 bases and J lost 8 bases. As DNA, the CDR3 is TGTGCCAGCAGTCAGGGGGGAGACGTTGGGGAAGCTTTCTTT. Amino acid sequence: CASSQGGDVGEAFF.

This clone was seen a handful of times. This chain links TRBV4-1 with TRBJ1-1; D might be TRBD1 (6 bases). The length of the CDR3 is 15 residues. The germline CDR1 and CDR2 sequences are MGHRA and YSYEKL. V lost 2 bases and J 1 base, leaving 11 bases between the germline ends. The DNA for the CDR3 is TGCGCCAGCAGCCAACAACAGGGCGGGAACACTGAAGCTTTCTTT. It codes for CASSQQQGGNTEAFF.

This clone was seen many times. The chain links TRBV4-2 to TRBJ2-1, with D possibly being TRBD1 (5 bases). Germline V CDR1 and CDR2: LGHNA, YNFKEQ. Deletions cut 0 bases from V and 6 bases from J, with 9 bases between. The CDR3 runs 14 residues. This CDR3 reads CASSQDDSLNEQFF. The CDR3 DNA reads TGTGCCAGCAGCCAAGATGACAGTCTCAATGAGCAGTTCTTC.

The chain is built from TRBV19 and TRBJ2-1; weak D call: TRBD1 (6 bases). V was clipped by 4 bases and J by 8 bases, with 15 bases between them. The CDR3 has 14 amino acids. CDR1 is LNHDA, CDR2 SQIVND, per germline (reference sequence). The CDR3 coding sequence is TGTGCCAGTAGTACAAGCTTCAACAGGGATGAGCAGTTCTTC. The encoded protein is CASSTSFNRDEQFF.

The chain is built from TRBV27 and TRBJ2-3; D might be TRBD2 (5 bases). The CDR3 covers 15 residues. The V gene's germline CDR1 is MNHEY and CDR2 SMNVEV (reference sequence). V lost 3 bases, J lost 3 bases, and 13 bases lay in between. The CDR3 reads CASSFGLAVTDTQYF. The CDR3 nucleotides read TGTGCCAGCAGTTTCGGGCTAGCAGTGACAGATACGCAGTATTTT.

The chain recombines TRBV27 with TRBJ1-2; 7 bases align to TRBD1. J was trimmed by 2 bases and V by 4 bases; bases with no gene match: 1. The CDR3 is 13 amino acids. Germline-derived CDR1 and CDR2 are MNHEY and SMNVEV (reference sequence). The CDR3 region has the DNA TGTGCCAGCAGTTGGGGACAGAACTATGGCTACACCTTC. Amino acids: CASSWGQNYGYTF.

The chain is built from TRBV5-1 and TRBJ1-4; D perhaps matches TRBD1 (6 bases). V gave up 8 bases and J gave up 5 bases, with 16 bases separating them. CDR3 length equals 14 residues. Germline assignment: CDR1 SGHRS and CDR2 YFSETQ. The DNA of the CDR3 is TGCGCCAGTCGTCCCGGACAGAGGAATGAAAAACTGTTTTTT. It is translated as CASRPGQRNEKLFF.

This chain connects TRBV24-1 to TRBJ1-2; TRBD1 aligns across 9 bases. The CDR3 contains 13 residues. Germline CDR1 is KGHDR and CDR2 is SFDVKD. V lost 6 bases to trimming and J lost 7 bases; unmatched junction nucleotides: 5. This CDR3 is CATSRDRAAGYTF. The CDR3 DNA reads TGTGCCACCAGTAGGGACAGGGCCGCTGGCTACACCTTC.

The chain couples TRBV19 to TRBJ1-2; D possibly corresponds to TRBD1 (5 bases). CDR1 and CDR2 (germline): LNHDA, SQIVND (reference sequence). The V end was cut by 3 bases, the J end by 8 bases, with 10 bases between. This CDR3 is built from 12 residues. The CDR3 DNA reads as TGTGCCAGTAGTATGGCAGGGTCCGGCTACACCTTC. Translation gives CASSMAGSGYTF.

V is TRBV5-4 and J is TRBJ1-1; no definite D call. The V end was cut by 0 bases, the J end by 4 bases, with 13 bases between. Germline V gene data show CDR1 as SGHNT and CDR2 as YYREEE (reference sequence). CDR3 length: 15 residues. This chain's CDR3 is CASSLGGSWATEAFF. CDR3 nucleotides: TGTGCCAGCAGCTTGGGTGGTTCCTGGGCCACTGAAGCTTTCTTT.

The genes are TRBV15 and TRBJ2-7; unclear D gene. V shed 0 bases and J shed 3 bases, with 12 bases lying between them. Germline V CDR1 and CDR2: LNHNV, YYDKDF (reference sequence). This CDR3 has 15 residues. The CDR3 DNA follows: TGTGCCACCAGCAGAGATCCAGACACTCACTACGAGCAGTACTTC. It encodes CATSRDPDTHYEQYF.

The chain joins TRBV7-9 to TRBJ1-3; D ambiguous. CDR1 and CDR2 (germline): SEHNR, FQNEAQ (reference sequence). The V end was cut by 8 bases, the J end by 3 bases, with 8 bases between. There are 12 residues in the CDR3. The CDR3 region has the DNA TGTGCCAGCCATGGTAGTGGAAACACCATATATTTT. It is translated as CASHGSGNTIYF.

This chain connects TRBV4-2 to TRBJ1-4; maybe TRBD1 (5 bases). The V end lost 8 bases, the J end lost 3 bases, and 13 bases lay between the germline ends. This CDR3 has 14 residues. Germline-derived CDR1 and CDR2 are LGHNA and YNFKEQ. The CDR3 here is CASCDGGSNEKLFF. The CDR3, as DNA: TGTGCCAGCTGCGACGGGGGGTCTAATGAAAAACTGTTTTTT.

The chain links TRBV18 to TRBJ2-2; D gene uncertain. Trimming removed 6 bases from V and 5 bases from J, with 10 bases in between. From germline, CDR1 is KGHSH and CDR2 LQKENI. The CDR3 is 13 amino acids. CDR3 amino acids: CASSLLETGELFF. The CDR3 DNA is TGTGCCAGCTCCTTGCTAGAGACCGGGGAGCTGTTTTTT.

J is TRBJ1-5 and V is TRBV7-2, with 10 nucleotides matching TRBD1. V trimming: 1 base; J trimming: 5 bases; junction bases outside the gene matches: 5. The CDR3 covers 16 residues. Germline assignment: CDR1 SGHTA and CDR2 FQGNSA. For the CDR3, the DNA is TGTGCCAGCAGCTTAGGGGACAGGGGCCGGCATCAGCCCCAGCATTTT. It encodes CASSLGDRGRHQPQHF.

On this clone: The same CDR3 can be traced to other DNA sequences in this sample. The gene calls are TRBV18 and TRBJ1-2; TRBD1 matches 8 bases. The CDR3 covers 14 residues. V shed 3 bases, J shed 1 base, and the junction held 1 base outside the gene matches. CDR1 is KGHSH and CDR2 is LQKENI in the germline V gene. This CDR3 reads CASSPGQGNYGYTF. DNA of the CDR3: TGTGCCAGCTCACCTGGACAGGGTAACTATGGCTACACCTTC.

The table lists this clone with a count of one. V usage is TRBV28 and J usage is TRBJ2-1, with TRBD1 as a possible D gene (5 bases). Germline CDR1 reads MDHEN; CDR2 reads SYDVKM. V lost 3 bases, J lost 8 bases, and 20 bases lay in between. The CDR3 is made up of 16 amino acids. The CDR3 sequence: CASSFSPQGVRDEQFF. For the CDR3, the DNA is TGTGCCAGCAGTTTTTCCCCCCAGGGCGTTCGGGATGAGCAGTTCTTC. The full variable domain, with the rest looked up from reference TRBV28 and TRBJ2-1, is DVKVTQSSRYLVKRTGEKVFLECVQDMDHENMFWYRQDPGLGLRLIYFSYDVKMKEKGDIPEGYSVSREKKERFSLILESASTNQTSMYLCASSFSPQGVRDEQFFGPGTRLTVL.

This clone was counted between two and nine times. This rearrangement joins TRBV7-6 to TRBJ2-2, with D possibly TRBD2 on 6 matching bases. V lost 5 bases and J lost 4, with 14 bases in between. The length of the CDR3 is 15 residues. CDR1 and CDR2 (germline): SGHVS, FNYEAQ. The CDR3 here is CASSPWGVSTGELFF. DNA of the CDR3: TGTGCCAGCAGCCCCTGGGGGGTGAGCACCGGGGAGCTGTTTTTT. Complete variable domain (other parts from reference TRBV7-6 and TRBJ2-2): GAGVSQSPRYKVTKRGQDVALRCDPISGHVSLYWYRQALGQGPEFLTYFNYEAQQDKSGLPNDRFSAERPEGSISTLTIQRTEQRDSAMYRCASSPWGVSTGELFFGEGSRLTVL.

The rearrangement uses TRBV3-1 (or the pseudogene TRBV3-2) and TRBJ1-4; TRBD1 matches 9 bases. This CDR3 spans 15 amino acids. Germline assignment: CDR1 LGHDT and CDR2 YNNKEL (reference sequence). V was pared by 6 bases and J by 4 bases, with 6 bases of the junction left unmatched. Here the CDR3 DNA reads TGTGCCAGCAGGCAACCGGGACAGGGTAATGAAAAACTGTTTTTT. Protein product: CASRQPGQGNEKLFF.